This T cell receptor beta chain was obtained from a study of T cells expressing NK-cell markers. Notes on the study in general: The same clonotypes also predominated in the CD3+CD56-NKG2C+ fraction of a handful of donors. Dominant NKG2C+ clonotypes in six donors made up roughly 1.0-7.0% of CD8+ T cells. It was still unclear whether expanded NKG2C+ T cell clones were HCMV specific.

Concerning this clonotype itself: Its target is unknown.

CDR1 is MNHNY, CDR2 SVGAGI, per germline (reference sequence). The CDR3 spans 13 residues. TCRdb reprocessed the 5' RACE reads and stores each CDR3 protein as one record, lacking DNA. The sample includes some 340,000 distinct CDR3 sequences. The receptor's source is a man aged 18-75 years in good health. The chain has TRBV6-6 and TRBJ1-5. What was sequenced was blood T cells: a sorted CD56 or NKG2C T cell subset, CD4+ or CD8+ T cells, or bulk PBMC T cells (not recorded which). CDR3 in amino acids: CASSYSTGQPQHF.